The 15 T cell receptor beta chains below all came from one sample that was sequenced in a study of shared clonotypes between healthy human individuals. The data were produced by immunoSEQ multiplex PCR, yet TCRdb's version contains in-frame clones alone and is incomplete. The data show roughly 1,500,000 clones, 95% to 99% seen once. The source material was naive CD4+ T cells sorted from blood. The subset was: CD45RA+ positively selected. These receptors were taken from a man between 25 and 39 years old in good health.

The chain carries TRBV7-2 and TRBJ2-3, with D possibly TRBD2 on 5 matching bases. Between the trimmed V and J ends, which lost 2 bases and 8 bases, there was a span of 11 bases. Germline values: CDR1 SGHTA, CDR2 FQGNSA. CDR3 length equals 13 residues. The DNA for the CDR3 is TGTGCCAGCAGCTTATGGACTTCCTCTACGCAGTATTTT. It codes for CASSLWTSSTQYF.

About this clone: The identical CDR3 is also encoded by other nucleotide sequences in the sample. The chain uses TRBV19 and TRBJ1-5, with D perhaps TRBD1 (6 bases). The germline V gene encodes CDR1 LNHDA and CDR2 SQIVND (reference sequence). V was clipped by 5 bases and J by 4 bases, with 9 bases between them. CDR3 length: 13 residues. The CDR3 DNA follows: TGTGCCAGTAGTCGGACAGTAAATCAGCCCCAGCATTTT. Amino acid sequence: CASSRTVNQPQHF.

The gene calls are TRBV4-1 and TRBJ2-3, with 16 bases lining up with TRBD2. CDR1 is MGHRA and CDR2 is YSYEKL in the germline V gene. V lost 4 bases and J lost 2; bases outside the gene matches: 3. The CDR3 covers 17 residues. This CDR3 is CASSPGLAGGYTDTQYF. DNA for the CDR3: TGCGCCAGCAGCCCGGGACTAGCGGGAGGGTACACAGATACGCAGTATTTT.

This clone was picked up one time. This chain links TRBV18 with TRBJ2-7, with D unclear. Germline CDR1 reads KGHSH; CDR2 reads LQKENI. The CDR3 runs to 13 residues. Between the trimmed V and J ends, which lost 2 bases and 0 bases, there was a span of 5 bases. In nucleotides, the CDR3 is TGTGCCAGCTCACCAACCCACTCCTACGAGCAGTACTTC. The encoded protein is CASSPTHSYEQYF.

The CDR3 sequence is CAMMDDSSYNEQFF. The CDR3 nucleotides read TGTGCCATGATGGACGACAGCTCCTACAATGAGCAGTTCTTC. The chain carries TRBV10-3 and TRBJ2-1, with D possibly matching TRBD1 (5 bases). Per germline, CDR1 ENHRY and CDR2 SYGVKD. V dropped 9 bases and J dropped 0 bases, with 12 bases sitting between them. The CDR3 consists of 14 residues.

The rearrangement uses TRBV5-1 and TRBJ2-5; D is possibly TRBD1 or TRBD2 (6 bases each). CDR1 and CDR2 from the germline V gene are SGHRS and YFSETQ. CDR3 length: 14 amino acids. V was clipped by 4 bases and J by 1 base, with 11 bases between them. For the CDR3, the DNA is TGCGCCAGCAGCGGGGGGACACTCCAAGAGACCCAGTACTTC. Residues: CASSGGTLQETQYF.

V usage is TRBV9 and J usage is TRBJ1-3; unclear D gene. Germline assignment: CDR1 SGDLS and CDR2 YYNGEE. There are 16 residues in the CDR3. V was trimmed by 0 bases and J by 0 bases, leaving 10 bases between them. The CDR3 region has the DNA TGTGCCAGCAGCGTAGAGATAGGACTCTCTGGAAACACCATATATTTT. Its protein is CASSVEIGLSGNTIYF.

The chain couples TRBV5-5 to TRBJ2-5; TRBD1 agrees at 10 bases. The CDR3 sequence is 15 residues long. CDR1 and CDR2 (germline): SGHKS, YYEKEE (reference sequence). V was clipped by 0 bases and J by 5 bases; unmatched bases: 4. DNA of the CDR3: TGTGCCAGCAGCTTGGAAGGGACAGGGGAGGAGACCCAGTACTTC. This sequence encodes CASSLEGTGEETQYF.

V gene TRBV4-1 combines with J gene TRBJ2-7; the D gene could be TRBD1 or TRBD2 (5 bases each). The germline CDR1 and CDR2 sequences are MGHRA and YSYEKL. This CDR3 region has 14 residues. V was cut by 6 bases and J by 3 bases, with 15 bases left in between. CDR3 nucleotides: TGCGCCAGCAGGTTGGGACCTCTAGGCTACGAGCAGTACTTC. It codes for CASRLGPLGYEQYF.

V gene TRBV28 combines with J gene TRBJ2-7; maybe TRBD1 (6 bases). V was cut by 6 bases and J by 3 bases, with 18 bases left in between. Germline V CDR1 and CDR2: MDHEN, SYDVKM. There are 15 residues in the CDR3. For the CDR3, the DNA is TGTGCCAGCAGCCCTATAACAGGGTCGGTCTACGAGCAGTACTTC. Amino acids: CASSPITGSVYEQYF.

The gene calls are TRBV5-1 and TRBJ2-5, with TRBD1 identical over 8 bases. With V trimmed by 2 bases and J by 5 bases, 8 bases remained unmatched. The germline V gene has CDR1 SGHRS and CDR2 YFSETQ. The CDR3 has 15 residues. The CDR3 DNA sequence: TGCGCCAGCAGCTTTGAGCAGGGGGCGCCTGAGACCCAGTACTTC. The encoded protein is CASSFEQGAPETQYF.

This clone was seen a single time. The genes are TRBV4-3 and TRBJ2-1; the match to TRBD2 covers 15 bases. In germline, CDR1 is LGHNA, CDR2 YSLEER. This CDR3 is built from 20 residues. After removal of 1 base from V and 0 bases from J, the junction contained 7 bases not matched to a gene. The CDR3 region is CASSQVIGLAGGSSYNEQFF. DNA of the CDR3: TGCGCCAGCAGCCAAGTGATTGGACTAGCGGGAGGGTCCTCCTACAATGAGCAGTTCTTC.

The chain recombines TRBV10-1 with TRBJ2-7, with D unclear. Germline V CDR1 and CDR2: WNHNN, SYGVQD (reference sequence). The CDR3 loop spans 12 amino acids. V was cut by 3 bases and J by 2 bases, with 5 bases left in between. CDR3 in amino acids: CASSDRTYEQYF. The CDR3, as DNA: TGCGCCAGCAGTGACAGGACCTACGAGCAGTACTTC.

Notes on this clone: Other DNA sequences in the sample encode the same CDR3. The V call is TRBV7-8, the J call TRBJ1-5; 8 nucleotides align to TRBD1. Germline CDR1 and CDR2: SGHVS and FQNEAQ. CDR3 length: 14 amino acids. Trimming cost V 4 bases and J 2 bases; bases outside gene matches: 1. CDR3 DNA: TGTGCCAGCAGCTGGGGACAGGGCAATCAGCCCCAGCATTTT. Translated, it gives CASSWGQGNQPQHF.

This chain connects TRBV7-8 to TRBJ2-7, with 7 nucleotides matching TRBD1. Per germline, CDR1 SGHVS and CDR2 FQNEAQ. After removal of 5 bases from V and 0 bases from J, the junction contained 7 bases not matched to a gene. The CDR3 has 15 amino acids. The CDR3 region has the DNA TGTGCCAGCAGCCCTACAGGGGTGAGCTCCTACGAGCAGTACTTC. This gives the protein CASSPTGVSSYEQYF. Using reference TRBV7-8 and TRBJ2-7 for the parts outside the CDR3, the full variable domain is GAGVSQSPRYKVAKRGQDVALRCDPISGHVSLFWYQQALGQGPEFLTYFQNEAQLDKSGLPSDRFFAERPEGSVSTLKIQRTQQEDSAVYLCASSPTGVSSYEQYFGPGTRLTVT.